These T cell receptor beta chains were read from a single sample in a study of cytomegalovirus exposure and HLA in healthy donors. TCRdb's table, derived via immunoSEQ multiplex PCR, lists solely in-frame clones and lacks some. The sample shows roughly 120,000 clones, 73% of them seen only once. Sequencing was carried out using PBMCs. Source of these receptors: a woman in her thirties or forties in good health and CMV-seronegative. Each CDR3 is given with its conserved first and last residue. D genes are given only for firm matches. The size entry is marked missing in some rows and otherwise reads once, few, many or a size class.

TRBJ1-5	.	TRBV4-1	.	CASSPILQRQNNPINQPQHF	TGCGCCAGCAGCCCAATCCTGCAGCGACAGAATAATCCTATTAATCAGCCCCAGCATTTT
TRBJ2-5	TRBD2	TRBV19	.	CASCALAGGQETQYF	TGTGCCAGTTGTGCCTTAGCGGGAGGGCAGGAGACCCAGTACTTC
TRBJ1-1	.	TRBV6-5	.	CASSYSWVRNTEAFF	TGTGCCAGCAGTTATAGCTGGGTAAGAAACACTGAAGCTTTCTTT
TRBJ2-7	.	TRBV18	.	CASSPMGRGSYEQYF	TGTGCCAGCTCACCAATGGGAAGGGGGTCCTACGAGCAGTACTTC
TRBJ2-1	TRBD2	TRBV7-3	.	CASGTSGVDNEQFF	TGTGCCAGCGGAACTAGCGGGGTGGACAATGAGCAGTTCTTC
TRBJ1-5	.	TRBV5-6	.	CASSRGPWTASQPQHF	TGTGCCAGCAGTCGGGGTCCGTGGACAGCGAGTCAGCCCCAGCATTTT
TRBJ2-4	.	TRBV4-1	.	CASSPGPFEGNKNIQYF	TGCGCCAGCAGCCCCGGTCCTTTCGAGGGAAACAAAAACATTCAGTACTTC
TRBJ2-3	TRBD2	TRBV9	once	CASSVDVGLGSQYF	TGTGCCAGCAGCGTAGACGTCGGACTAGGATCGCAGTATTTT
TRBJ1-1	.	TRBV6-1	.	CASSGGTRIEAFF	TGTGCCAGCAGTGGGGGGACACGAATTGAAGCTTTCTTT
TRBJ2-7	.	TRBV2	.	CASSVPARPYEQYF	TGTGCCAGCAGTGTCCCGGCGAGGCCCTACGAGCAGTACTTC
TRBJ1-2	.	TRBV7-3	few	CASSLYLPGRYRMGYTF	TGTGCCAGCAGCCTTTACCTTCCCGGTAGATACAGAATGGGCTACACCTTC
TRBJ1-2	.	TRBV18	few	CASSPPGTANYGYTF	TGTGCCAGCTCACCACCTGGCACAGCTAACTATGGCTACACCTTC
TRBJ1-1	TRBD1	TRBV2	.	CASCGDRGSEAFF	TGTGCCAGCTGTGGGGACAGGGGTTCTGAAGCTTTCTTT
TRBJ2-7	.	TRBV27	.	CASSLRAGGEQYF	TGTGCCAGCAGTTTACGGGCCGGGGGCGAGCAGTACTTC
TRBJ2-2	TRBD1	TRBV6-4	.	CASSDQGAGGELFF	TGTGCCAGCAGTGACCAGGGGGCTGGCGGGGAGCTGTTTTTT
TRBJ2-7	TRBD1	TRBV5-1	.	CASGPSGGYEQYF	TGCGCCAGCGGGCCGTCAGGGGGCTACGAGCAGTACTTC
TRBJ2-7	TRBD1	TRBV19	.	CASSWNPGTGRDEQYF	TGTGCCAGTAGCTGGAATCCCGGGACAGGGCGGGACGAGCAGTACTTC
TRBJ2-3	.	TRBV5-1	.	CASSLDSASTDTQYF	TGCGCCAGCAGCTTGGACAGTGCTAGCACAGATACGCAGTATTTT
TRBJ2-1	TRBD1	TRBV5-8	once	CASNVGQGAYNEQFF	TGTGCCAGCAACGTAGGACAGGGGGCCTACAATGAGCAGTTCTTC
TRBJ1-3	.	TRBV30	.	CAWRSRVSGNTIYF	TGTGCCTGGAGGAGCAGGGTGTCTGGAAACACCATATATTTT
TRBJ2-7	.	TRBV7-2	once	CASSLGVWGRYEQYF	TGTGCCAGCAGCTTGGGGGTCTGGGGGAGGTACGAGCAGTACTTC
TRBJ2-5	TRBD2	TRBV2	.	CASSGTSGRQETQYF	TGTGCCAGCAGCGGGACTAGCGGGAGGCAAGAGACCCAGTACTTC
TRBJ1-5	TRBD1	TRBV4-3	.	CASSQSTGDFQPQHF	TGCGCCAGCAGCCAGAGCACAGGGGATTTCCAGCCCCAGCATTTT
TRBJ1-3	TRBD1	TRBV5-4	.	CASSLKGASGNTIYF	TGTGCCAGCAGCTTGAAGGGGGCCTCTGGAAACACCATATATTTT
TRBJ2-3	TRBD2	TRBV28	.	CASSFGGWREKTDTQYF	TGTGCCAGCAGTTTTGGGGGTTGGCGGGAGAAAACAGATACGCAGTATTTT